The present T cell receptor beta chain was sequenced within a study of OX40 agonist ivuxolimab in advanced cancers. Overall study findings and caveats: At doses 0.1 to 3.0 mg/kg, CD4+ and CD8+ clones expanded. Among the lowest levels of clonal expansion were found in partial responders at 0.1-3.0 mg/kg.

Per germline, CDR1 SEHNR and CDR2 FQNEAQ (reference sequence). The CDR3 contains 15 residues. After removal of 5 bases from V and 0 bases from J, the junction contained 5 bases not matched to a gene. Method: immunoSEQ multiplex PCR; TCRdb's copy keeps in-frame clones and lacks some. Of tens of thousands of clones listed, 88% are singletons. Patients were excluded for autoimmune disease history or systemic immunosuppression. This clone was seen a single time. Its antigen is not known. The receptor comes from an adult with an advanced solid tumor such as melanoma, head and neck, liver or kidney cancer. The chain joins TRBV7-9 to TRBJ2-3, with TRBD1 matching 7 bases. Sequencing used CD4+ or CD8+ T cells sorted from blood, obtained in a trial of the OX40 agonist ivuxolimab. The CDR3 region has the DNA TGTGCCAGCAGCCCGACAGGGATTAGCACAGATACGCAGTATTTT. This codes for CASSPTGISTDTQYF.